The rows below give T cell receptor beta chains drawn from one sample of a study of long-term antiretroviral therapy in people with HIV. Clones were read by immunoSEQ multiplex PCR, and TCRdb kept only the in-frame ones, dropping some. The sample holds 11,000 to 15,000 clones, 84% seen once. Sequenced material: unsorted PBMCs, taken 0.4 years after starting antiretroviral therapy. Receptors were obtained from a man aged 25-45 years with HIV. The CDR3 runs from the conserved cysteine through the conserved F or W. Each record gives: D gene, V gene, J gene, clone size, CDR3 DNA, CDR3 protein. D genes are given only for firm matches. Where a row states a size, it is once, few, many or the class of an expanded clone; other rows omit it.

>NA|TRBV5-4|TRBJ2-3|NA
TGTGCCAGCAGCTTGGAACTAACTAGCACAGATACGCAGTATTTT
CASSLELTSTDTQYF
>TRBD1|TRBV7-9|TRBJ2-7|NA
TGTGCCAGCAGCTATGGGACAGGTTCCTACGAGCAGTACTTC
CASSYGTGSYEQYF
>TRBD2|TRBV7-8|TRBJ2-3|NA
TGTGCCAGCAGTGACCTATTGCGGGGGAGCACAGATACGCAGTATTTT
CASSDLLRGSTDTQYF
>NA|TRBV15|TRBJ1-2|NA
TGTGCCACCAGCAGAGTATACGGGGCCGTTTATGGCTACACCTTC
CATSRVYGAVYGYTF
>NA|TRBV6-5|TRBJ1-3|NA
TGTGCCAGCAGAGAGGCAGGGGAATCTGGAAACACCATATATTTT
CASREAGESGNTIYF
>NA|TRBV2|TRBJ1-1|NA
TGTGCCAGCAGTCTCCGGGGACGGAACACTGAAGCTTTCTTT
CASSLRGRNTEAFF
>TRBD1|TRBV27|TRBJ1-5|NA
TGTGCCAGCAGCCAGGGGGCGCCGAGGCAGCCCCAGCATTTT
CASSQGAPRQPQHF
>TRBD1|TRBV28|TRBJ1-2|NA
TGTGCCAGCAGTTTACAGGGACAGTCCCCTTTGCATGGCTACACCTTC
CASSLQGQSPLHGYTF
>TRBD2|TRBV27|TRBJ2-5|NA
TGTGCCAGCAGTTTAAAGGGACTAGCGGGGTACCAAGAGACCCAGTACTTC
CASSLKGLAGYQETQYF
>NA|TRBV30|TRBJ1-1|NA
TGTGCCTGGACCGACAACACTGAAGCTTTCTTT
CAWTDNTEAFF
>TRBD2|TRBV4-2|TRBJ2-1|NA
TGTGCCAGCAGCCAGGACTATAGCGGGGGAGGGAATGAGCAGTTCTTC
CASSQDYSGGGNEQFF
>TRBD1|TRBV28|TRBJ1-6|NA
TGTGCCAGCAGTTTGATAGGGACAGGGGAGTCACCCCTCCACTTT
CASSLIGTGESPLHF
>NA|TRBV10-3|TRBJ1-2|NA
TGTGCCATCAGTGGATGGACCATTGGGCGGGGTAACTATGGCTACACCTTC
CAISGWTIGRGNYGYTF
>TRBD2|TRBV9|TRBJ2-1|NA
TGTGCCAGCAGCGTAGAACTAGCGGGGTTATCCTACAATGAGCAGTTCTTC
CASSVELAGLSYNEQFF
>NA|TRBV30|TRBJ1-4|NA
TGTGCCTGGAGTGTACTGCGGGGGTCCACTAATGAAAAACTGTTTTTT
CAWSVLRGSTNEKLFF
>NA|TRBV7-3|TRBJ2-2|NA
TGTGCCAGCAGCCCCCAAATTGGAATTAACACCGGGGAGCTGTTTTTT
CASSPQIGINTGELFF
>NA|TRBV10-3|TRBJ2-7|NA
TGTGCCATCAGTGAGATTGATGGCTACGAGCAGTACTTC
CAISEIDGYEQYF
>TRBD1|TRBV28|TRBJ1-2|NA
TGTGCCAGCGGCTACAGGGGGAATTACTATGGCTACACCTTC
CASGYRGNYYGYTF
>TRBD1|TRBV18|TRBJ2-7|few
TGTGCCAGCTCACCAACAGGGGCCCACGAGCAGTACTTC
CASSPTGAHEQYF
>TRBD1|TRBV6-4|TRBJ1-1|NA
TGTGCCAGCAGTAGACAGGGGAACACTGAAGCTTTCTTT
CASSRQGNTEAFF
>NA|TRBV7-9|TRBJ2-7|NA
TGTGCCAGCAGCTTGATAGGGTCCAACGAGCAGTACTTC
CASSLIGSNEQYF
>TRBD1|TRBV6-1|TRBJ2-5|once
TGTGCCAGCAGGAGCCGATCGACAGGGGAAGAGACCCAGTACTTC
CASRSRSTGEETQYF